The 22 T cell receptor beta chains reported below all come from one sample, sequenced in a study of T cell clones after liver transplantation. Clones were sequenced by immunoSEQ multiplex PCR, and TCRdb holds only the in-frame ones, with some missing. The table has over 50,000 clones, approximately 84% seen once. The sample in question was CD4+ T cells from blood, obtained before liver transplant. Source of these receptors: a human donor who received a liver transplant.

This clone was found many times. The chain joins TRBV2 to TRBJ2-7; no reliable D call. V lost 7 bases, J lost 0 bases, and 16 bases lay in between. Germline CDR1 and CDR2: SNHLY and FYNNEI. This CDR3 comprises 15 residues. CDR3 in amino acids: CASTLDKGNSYEQYF. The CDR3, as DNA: TGTGCCAGCACCCTAGACAAGGGAAACTCCTACGAGCAGTACTTC.

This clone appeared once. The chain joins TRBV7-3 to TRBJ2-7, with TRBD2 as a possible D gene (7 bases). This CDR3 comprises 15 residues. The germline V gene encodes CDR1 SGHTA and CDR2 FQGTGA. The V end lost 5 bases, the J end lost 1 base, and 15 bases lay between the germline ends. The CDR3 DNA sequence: TGTGCCAGCAGCCTCATCGGGGGGCCATCCTACGAGCAGTACTTC. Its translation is CASSLIGGPSYEQYF.

Written as DNA, the CDR3 is TGTGCCAGCAGCCAAGAAGATGACGGCATTCAGTACTTC. Translated: CASSQEDDGIQYF. The genes are TRBV4-2 and TRBJ2-4; D unresolved. The ends were cut back, 0 bases at V and 9 bases at J, with 9 bases in the middle. This CDR3 is 13 amino acids long. Germline CDR1 LGHNA, CDR2 YNFKEQ.

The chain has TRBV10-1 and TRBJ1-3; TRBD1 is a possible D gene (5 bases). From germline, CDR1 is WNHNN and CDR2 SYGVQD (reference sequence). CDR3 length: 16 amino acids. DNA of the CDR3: TGCCCGCAACCAATCCCCCACCAGGGAGACGGAAACACCATATATTTT. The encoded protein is CPQPIPHQGDGNTIYF.

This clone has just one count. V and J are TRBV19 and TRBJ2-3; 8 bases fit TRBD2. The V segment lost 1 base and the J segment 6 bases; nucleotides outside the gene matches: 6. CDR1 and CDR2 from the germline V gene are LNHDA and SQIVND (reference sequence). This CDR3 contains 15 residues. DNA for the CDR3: TGTGCCAGTAGTATAGGAGGGCCGGGGGGGGATACGCAGTATTTT. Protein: CASSIGGPGGDTQYF. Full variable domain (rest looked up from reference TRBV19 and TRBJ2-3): DGGITQSPKYLFRKEGQNVTLSCEQNLNHDAMYWYRQDPGQGLRLIYYSQIVNDFQKGDIAEGYSVSREKKESFPLTVTSAQKNPTAFYLCASSIGGPGGDTQYFGPGTRLTVL.

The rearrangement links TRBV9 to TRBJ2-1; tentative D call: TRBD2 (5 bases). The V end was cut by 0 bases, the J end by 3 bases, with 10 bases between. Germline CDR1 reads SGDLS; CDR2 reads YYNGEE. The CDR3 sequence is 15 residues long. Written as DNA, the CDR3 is TGTGCCAGCAGCGTAGCTGAGACTATCTACAATGAGCAGTTCTTC. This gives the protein CASSVAETIYNEQFF.

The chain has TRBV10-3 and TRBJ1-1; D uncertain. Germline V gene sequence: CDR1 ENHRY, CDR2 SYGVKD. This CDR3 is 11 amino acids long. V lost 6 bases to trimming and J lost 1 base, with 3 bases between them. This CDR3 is CAIRGNTEAFF. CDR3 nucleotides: TGTGCCATCAGGGGGAACACTGAAGCTTTCTTT.

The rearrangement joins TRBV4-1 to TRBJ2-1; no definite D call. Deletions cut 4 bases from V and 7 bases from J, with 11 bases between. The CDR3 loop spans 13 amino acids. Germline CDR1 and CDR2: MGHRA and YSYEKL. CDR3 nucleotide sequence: TGCGCCAGCAGCCTCCCCTGGCGGAATGAGCAGTTCTTC. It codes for CASSLPWRNEQFF.

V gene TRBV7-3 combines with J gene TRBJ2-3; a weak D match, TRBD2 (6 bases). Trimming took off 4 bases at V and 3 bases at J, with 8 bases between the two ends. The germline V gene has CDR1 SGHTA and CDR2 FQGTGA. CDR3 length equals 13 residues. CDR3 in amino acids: CASSWDWTDTQYF. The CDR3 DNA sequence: TGTGCCAGCAGCTGGGACTGGACAGATACGCAGTATTTT.

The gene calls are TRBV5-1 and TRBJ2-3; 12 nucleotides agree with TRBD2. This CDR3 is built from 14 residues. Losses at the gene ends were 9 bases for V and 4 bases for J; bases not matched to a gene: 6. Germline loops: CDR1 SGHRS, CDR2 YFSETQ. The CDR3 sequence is CATKLAGGSDTQYF. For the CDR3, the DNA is TGCGCCACAAAACTAGCGGGGGGTTCAGATACGCAGTATTTT.

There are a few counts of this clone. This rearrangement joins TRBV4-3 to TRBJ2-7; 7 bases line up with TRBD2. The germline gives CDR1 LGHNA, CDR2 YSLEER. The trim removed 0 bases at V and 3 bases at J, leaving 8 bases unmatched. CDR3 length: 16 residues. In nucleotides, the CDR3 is TGCGCCAGCAGCCAAGAAGCATCGAGCGGGGACTACGAGCAGTACTTC. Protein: CASSQEASSGDYEQYF.

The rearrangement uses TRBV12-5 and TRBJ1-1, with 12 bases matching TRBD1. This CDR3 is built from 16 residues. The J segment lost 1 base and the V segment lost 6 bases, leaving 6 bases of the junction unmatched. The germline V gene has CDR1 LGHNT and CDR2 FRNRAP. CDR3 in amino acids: CASGLRDRGQNTEAFF. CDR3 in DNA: TGTGCTAGTGGACTCCGGGACAGGGGGCAGAACACTGAAGCTTTCTTT.

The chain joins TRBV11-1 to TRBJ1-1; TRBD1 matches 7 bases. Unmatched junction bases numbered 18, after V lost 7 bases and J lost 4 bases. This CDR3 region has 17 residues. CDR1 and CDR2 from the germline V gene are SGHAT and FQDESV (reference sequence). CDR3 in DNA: TGTGCCAGCACCCTAAAAGGGACAGCCGTGGGTGGCACTGAAGCTTTCTTT. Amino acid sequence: CASTLKGTAVGGTEAFF.

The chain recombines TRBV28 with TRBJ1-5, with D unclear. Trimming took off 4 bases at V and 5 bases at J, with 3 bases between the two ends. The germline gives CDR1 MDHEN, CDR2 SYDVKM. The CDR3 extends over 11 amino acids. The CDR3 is CASSSDQPQHF. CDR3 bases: TGTGCCAGCAGTTCGGATCAGCCCCAGCATTTT. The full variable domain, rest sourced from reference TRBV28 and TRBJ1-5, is DVKVTQSSRYLVKRTGEKVFLECVQDMDHENMFWYRQDPGLGLRLIYFSYDVKMKEKGDIPEGYSVSREKKERFSLILESASTNQTSMYLCASSSDQPQHFGDGTRLSIL.

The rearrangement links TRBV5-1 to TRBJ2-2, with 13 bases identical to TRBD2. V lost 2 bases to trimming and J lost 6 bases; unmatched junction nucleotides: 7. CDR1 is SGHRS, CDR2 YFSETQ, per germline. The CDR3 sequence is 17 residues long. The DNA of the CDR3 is TGCGCCAGCAGCTTAGGGACTAGCGGGACTGGCGCCGGGGAGCTGTTTTTT. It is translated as CASSLGTSGTGAGELFF.

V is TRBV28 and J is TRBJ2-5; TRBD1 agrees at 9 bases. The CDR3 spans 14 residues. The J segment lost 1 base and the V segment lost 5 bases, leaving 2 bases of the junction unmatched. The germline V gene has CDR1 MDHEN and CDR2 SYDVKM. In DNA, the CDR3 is TGTGCCAGCAGTGTACAGGGGGCCCAAGAGACCCAGTACTTC. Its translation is CASSVQGAQETQYF.

CDR3 residues: CASSDSLGQGFFGTEAFF. CDR3 DNA sequence: TGTGCCAGCAGTGACTCGTTAGGACAGGGTTTTTTCGGCACTGAAGCTTTCTTT. The chain links TRBV6-4 to TRBJ1-1; TRBD1 matches at 8 bases. The ends lost 0 bases at V and 4 bases at J; junction bases unmatched: 13. CDR1 and CDR2 (germline): MRHNA, SNTAGT. CDR3 length: 18 residues.

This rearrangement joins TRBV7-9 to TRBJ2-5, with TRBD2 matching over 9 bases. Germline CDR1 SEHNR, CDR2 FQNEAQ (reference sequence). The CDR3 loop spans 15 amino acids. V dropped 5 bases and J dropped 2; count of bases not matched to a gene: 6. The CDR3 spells CASSDRLAAQETQYF. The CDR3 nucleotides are TGTGCCAGCAGCGACAGACTAGCGGCACAAGAGACCCAGTACTTC.

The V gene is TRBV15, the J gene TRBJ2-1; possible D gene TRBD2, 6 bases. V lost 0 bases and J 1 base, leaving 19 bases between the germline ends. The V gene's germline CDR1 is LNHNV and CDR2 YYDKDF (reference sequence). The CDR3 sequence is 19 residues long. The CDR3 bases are TGTGCCACCAGCAGAGAATTACGCGAGGGAGCGGGTTCCTACAATGAGCAGTTCTTC. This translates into CATSRELREGAGSYNEQFF.

CDR3 bases: TGTGCCAGCAGCTTGGGGGGGGGTGTCGAGACCCAGTACTTC. This codes for CASSLGGGVETQYF. This chain connects TRBV5-4 to TRBJ2-5; the match to TRBD2 covers 7 bases. The CDR3 totals 14 residues. V shed 0 bases, J shed 5 bases, and the junction held 4 bases outside the gene matches. CDR1 SGHNT and CDR2 YYREEE come from the germline V gene (reference sequence).

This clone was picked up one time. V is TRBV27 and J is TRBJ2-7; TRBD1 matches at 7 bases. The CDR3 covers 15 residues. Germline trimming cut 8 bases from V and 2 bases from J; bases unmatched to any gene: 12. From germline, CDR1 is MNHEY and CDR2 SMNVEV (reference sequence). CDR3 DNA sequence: TGTGCCAGCGGCCGGGACCGGGACAGAACCTACGAGCAGTACTTC. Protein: CASGRDRDRTYEQYF.

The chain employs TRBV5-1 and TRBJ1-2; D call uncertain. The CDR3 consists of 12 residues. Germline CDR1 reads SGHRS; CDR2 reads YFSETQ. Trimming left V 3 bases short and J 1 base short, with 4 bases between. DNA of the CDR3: TGCGCCAGCAGCTCGGGTAACTATGGCTACACCTTC. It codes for CASSSGNYGYTF. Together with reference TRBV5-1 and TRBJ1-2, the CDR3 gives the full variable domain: KAGVTQTPRYLIKTRGQQVTLSCSPISGHRSVSWYQQTPGQGLQFLFEYFSETQRNKGNFPGRFSGRQFSNSRSEMNVSTLELGDSALYLCASSSGNYGYTFGSGTRLTVV.